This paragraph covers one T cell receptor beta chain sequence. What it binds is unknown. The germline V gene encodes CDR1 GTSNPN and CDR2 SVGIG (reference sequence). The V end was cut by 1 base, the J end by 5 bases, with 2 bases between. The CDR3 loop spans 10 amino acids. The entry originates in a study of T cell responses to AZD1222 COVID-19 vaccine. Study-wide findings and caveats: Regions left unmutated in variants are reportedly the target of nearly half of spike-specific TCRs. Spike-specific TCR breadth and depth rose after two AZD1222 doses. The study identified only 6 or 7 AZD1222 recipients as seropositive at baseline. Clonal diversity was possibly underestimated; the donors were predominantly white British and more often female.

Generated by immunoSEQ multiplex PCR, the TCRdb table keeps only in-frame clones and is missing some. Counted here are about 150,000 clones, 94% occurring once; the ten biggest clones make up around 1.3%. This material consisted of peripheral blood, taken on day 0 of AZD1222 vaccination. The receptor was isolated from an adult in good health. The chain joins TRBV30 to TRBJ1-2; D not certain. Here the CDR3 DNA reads TGTGCCTGGAGTGGATATGGCTACACCTTC. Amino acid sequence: CAWSGYGYTF.